The 19 T cell receptor beta chains given below trace back to one sample, sequenced in a study of T cell responses to AZD1222 COVID-19 vaccine. Repertoires were generated with immunoSEQ multiplex PCR, while TCRdb's copy carries only in-frame clones and drops some. The table shows about 140,000 clones, with roughly 89% occurring only once. Sample: peripheral blood, taken on day 0 of AZD1222 vaccination. These receptors originate from an adult in good health.

The CDR3, as DNA: TGTGCCAGCAGCTTATCCGGCGGTAGCTCCTATAATTCACCCCTCCACTTT. Protein product: CASSLSGGSSYNSPLHF. The chain links TRBV11-2 to TRBJ1-6, with D unclear. This CDR3 has 17 amino acids. Germline V gene sequence: CDR1 SGHAT, CDR2 FQNNGV. Trimming cost V 2 bases and J 0 bases, with 11 bases left between them.

This clone was found once. The chain combines TRBV18 with TRBJ1-1; D possibly corresponds to TRBD1 (6 bases). There are 15 residues in the CDR3. V lost 1 base and J 1 base, leaving 10 bases between the germline ends. Germline lookup yields CDR1 KGHSH and CDR2 LQKENI. In DNA, the CDR3 is TGTGCCAGCTCACCACGAAGAGGGGGGAACACTGAAGCTTTCTTT. Residues: CASSPRRGGNTEAFF. Looking up the rest from reference TRBV18 and TRBJ1-1 gives the full variable domain: NAGVMQNPRHLVRRRGQEARLRCSPMKGHSHVYWYRQLPEEGLKFMVYLQKENIIDESGMPKERFSAEFPKEGPSILRIQQVVRGDSAAYFCASSPRRGGNTEAFFGQGTRLTVV.

The chain recombines TRBV3-1 (or the pseudogene TRBV3-2) with TRBJ2-7, with no clear D. Trimming took off 1 base at V and 3 bases at J, with 4 bases between the two ends. Germline V lookup: CDR1 LGHDT, CDR2 YNNKEL (reference sequence). The CDR3 contains 12 residues. The CDR3 reads CASSQAIYEQYF. In DNA form, the CDR3 reads TGTGCCAGCAGCCAAGCCATCTACGAGCAGTACTTC.

This sequence joins TRBV19 and TRBJ1-2; D unresolved. CDR1 and CDR2 from the germline V gene are LNHDA and SQIVND (reference sequence). Trimming left V 3 bases short and J 4 bases short, with 15 bases between. The CDR3 sequence is 15 residues long. CDR3: CASSISPRQRYGYTF. DNA for the CDR3: TGTGCCAGTAGTATCTCGCCCCGACAACGCTATGGCTACACCTTC.

This clone came up once. V usage is TRBV13 and J usage is TRBJ2-1, with TRBD1 identical over 10 bases. V lost 5 bases, J lost 4 bases, and 11 bases stayed unmatched. CDR3 length equals 17 residues. From germline, CDR1 is PRHDT and CDR2 FYEKMQ (reference sequence). CDR3 protein: CASSPPGTGDFYNEQFF. As DNA, the CDR3 is TGTGCCAGCAGCCCCCCGGGGACAGGGGACTTTTACAATGAGCAGTTCTTC.

This clone was recorded once. CDR3 residues: CASSLAGSSYEQYF. DNA for the CDR3: TGTGCCAGCAGCTTAGCGGGGAGCTCCTACGAGCAGTACTTC. This chain connects TRBV28 to TRBJ2-7; 8 nucleotides line up with TRBD2. J lost 0 bases, V lost 6 bases, and 4 bases had no gene match. CDR1 MDHEN and CDR2 SYDVKM come from the germline V gene. This CDR3 is 14 amino acids long.

This sequence joins TRBV18 and TRBJ2-1; D call uncertain. Germline V lookup: CDR1 KGHSH, CDR2 LQKENI. The ends were cut back, 2 bases at V and 5 bases at J, with 4 bases in the middle. The CDR3 has 12 residues. The CDR3 DNA is TGTGCCAGCTCACCAGTGGACAATGAGCAGTTCTTC. Its translation is CASSPVDNEQFF.

The CDR3 DNA follows: TGTGCCAGCTCACCGATGACAGGGGCGAGATTCTATGGCTACACCTTC. Translating gives CASSPMTGARFYGYTF. The chain employs TRBV18 and TRBJ1-2, with 8 bases matching TRBD1. CDR3 length equals 16 residues. V trimming: 3 bases; J trimming: 4 bases; junction bases outside the gene matches: 10. Germline assignment: CDR1 KGHSH and CDR2 LQKENI.

The J gene is TRBJ1-2, the V gene TRBV20-1, with unresolved D. Germline V gene data show CDR1 as DFQATT and CDR2 as SNEGSKA (reference sequence). Trimming took 6 bases from V and 5 from J, leaving 22 bases between them. The CDR3 spans 15 residues. The CDR3: CSASRPGPLGYGYTF. The CDR3, as DNA: TGCAGTGCCAGTCGCCCCGGGCCCCTTGGTTATGGCTACACCTTC.

The chain recombines TRBV27 with TRBJ2-1; 8 bases match TRBD2. The CDR3 is 16 residues long. Germline V lookup: CDR1 MNHEY, CDR2 SMNVEV (reference sequence). V was clipped by 10 bases and J by 9 bases; unmatched bases: 20. The CDR3 region has the DNA TGTGCCACCTCTCAAACCGGGGGGGGCGCCCTAGGTGAGCAGTTCTTC. Translated: CATSQTGGGALGEQFF.

This clone was seen a single time. The chain is built from TRBV6-5 and TRBJ2-3, with D uncertain. Deletions cut 8 bases from V and 2 bases from J, with 11 bases between. Germline CDR1 is MNHEY and CDR2 is SVGAGI. The CDR3 loop spans 13 amino acids. The chain's CDR3 is CASSLLNTDTQYF. DNA for the CDR3: TGTGCCAGCTCTCTCCTGAACACAGATACGCAGTATTTT.

The chain couples TRBV19 to TRBJ2-7; D is unclear. Per germline, CDR1 LNHDA and CDR2 SQIVND (reference sequence). This CDR3 region has 14 residues. The V end was cut by 1 base, the J end by 3 bases, with 10 bases between. In DNA, the CDR3 is TGTGCCAGTAGTATAGGGCTCAAGAACTACGAGCAGTACTTC. It is translated as CASSIGLKNYEQYF.

The chain combines TRBV24-1 with TRBJ2-6, with D hard to call. From germline, CDR1 is KGHDR and CDR2 SFDVKD. Trimming stripped 5 bases from V and 1 base from J, with 5 bases between. The CDR3 has 14 residues. As DNA, the CDR3 is TGTGCCACCAGTGGCGGTTCTGGGGCCAACGTCCTGACTTTC. Its translation is CATSGGSGANVLTF.

This clone was detected once. The rearrangement uses TRBV3-1 (or the pseudogene TRBV3-2) and TRBJ2-3, with 13 positions matching TRBD2. CDR1 and CDR2 (germline): LGHDT, YNNKEL (reference sequence). The CDR3 is 16 residues long. V was clipped by 4 bases and J by 3 bases; unmatched bases: 4. CDR3 sequence: CASSPTSGGATDTQYF. As DNA, the CDR3 is TGTGCCAGCAGCCCCACTAGCGGGGGGGCGACAGATACGCAGTATTTT.

This clone was seen once. The genes are TRBV6-2 or TRBV6-3 and TRBJ2-3, with a possible D match to TRBD1 (6 bases). The CDR3 contains 15 residues. Germline loops: CDR1 MNHEY, CDR2 SVGEGT. Trimming took off 0 bases at V and 1 base at J, with 8 bases between the two ends. This chain's CDR3 is CASSYSRQGTDTQYF. The DNA of the CDR3 is TGTGCCAGCAGTTACTCGCGACAGGGCACAGATACGCAGTATTTT.

The rearrangement links TRBV6-5 to TRBJ2-3; D is unresolved. Trimming shortened V by 0 bases and J by 6 bases, and 10 bases separated the two germline ends. This CDR3 is built from 14 residues. The germline CDR1 and CDR2 sequences are MNHEY and SVGAGI. The CDR3 DNA reads TGTGCCAGCAGTTACTCGAGCCAGTGGGATACGCAGTATTTT. Translating gives CASSYSSQWDTQYF.

In regard to this clone: The junction does not match germline at one end; this may be a read error. This chain uses TRBV28 with TRBJ1-5; a possible D gene is TRBD1 (5 bases). CDR1 and CDR2 from the germline V gene are MDHEN and SYDVKM. The CDR3 is made up of 14 amino acids. CDR3 DNA: TGTGCCACCAGTGGGGGAGTGAGCAATCAGCCCCAGCATTTT. The encoded protein is CATSGGVSNQPQHF.

The chain uses TRBV3-1 (or the pseudogene TRBV3-2) and TRBJ2-1, with TRBD1 identical over 8 bases. Trimming at V came to 3 bases and at J to 7 bases, leaving 11 bases not matched to a gene. The CDR3 spans 16 residues. From germline, CDR1 is LGHDT and CDR2 YNNKEL (reference sequence). Here the CDR3 DNA reads TGTGCCAGCAGCCAGCATGGGCAGGGGGCTTGGAATGAGCAGTTCTTC. Translated, it gives CASSQHGQGAWNEQFF.

The V call is TRBV27, the J call TRBJ2-5, with 8 bases fitting TRBD1. The V gene end was trimmed by 5 bases and the J gene end by 4 bases; junction bases not matched to a gene: 12. The CDR3 contains 16 residues. Germline assignment: CDR1 MNHEY and CDR2 SMNVEV (reference sequence). CDR3: CASSPHRTGKTETQYF. The CDR3 DNA reads TGTGCCAGCAGTCCCCACCGGACAGGGAAAACAGAGACCCAGTACTTC.